This T cell receptor beta chain was profiled in a study of OX40 agonist ivuxolimab in advanced cancers. The CDR3 has 13 amino acids. V was trimmed by 2 bases and J by 2 bases, leaving 7 bases between them. CDR1 and CDR2 from the germline V gene are SGHNT and YYREEE (reference sequence). TCRdb's copy holds only in-frame clones and misses some; the assay was immunoSEQ multiplex PCR. Of 80,000 or so clones in the sample, approximately 90% are singletons; the top ten hold roughly 8%. The chain links TRBV5-4 to TRBJ1-2; D perhaps matches TRBD1 (5 bases). The sample in question was CD4+ or CD8+ T cells sorted from blood, obtained in a trial of the OX40 agonist ivuxolimab. The TCR comes from an adult with an advanced solid tumor such as melanoma, head and neck, liver or kidney cancer. The CDR3 reads CASSFPGNYGYTF. Here the CDR3 DNA reads TGTGCCAGCAGCTTTCCAGGGAACTATGGCTACACCTTC.